Sequencing of this T cell receptor (beta chain) was carried out in a study of blood T cells in healthy people across ages. Study in general: For every two T cells, template switching captured about one barcoded beta molecule. Study-wide points: As age increased, TCR beta diversity per million T cells fell in a roughly linear fashion. Long-lived donors exceeded aged donors in naive CD4+ cells and diversity.

Through a sample-barcoded 5' primer and a J-beta primer mix, a second PCR was run for about 6 to 11 cycles. MiXCR, applied by TCRdb to the 5' RACE reads, yields one record per CDR3 protein. This table has some 710,000 distinct CDR3 sequences, about 20% appearing once. With respect to this clonotype: The antigen is undetermined.

After removal of 2 bases from V and 2 bases from J, the junction contained 9 bases not matched to a gene. Germline V CDR1 and CDR2: MGHDK, SYGVNS. CDR3 length: 17 amino acids. The extraction recovered at least 5.5 micrograms of total RNA per sample. Sequencing was performed on blood. The chain combines TRBV25-1 with TRBJ2-5; 9 positions agree with TRBD1. This sequence was found in an older man in good health. CDR3 nucleotide sequence: TGTGCCAGCAGTGAAGCTGGGACAGGGCGATTGCAAGAGACCCAGTACTTC. This encodes CASSEAGTGRLQETQYF.